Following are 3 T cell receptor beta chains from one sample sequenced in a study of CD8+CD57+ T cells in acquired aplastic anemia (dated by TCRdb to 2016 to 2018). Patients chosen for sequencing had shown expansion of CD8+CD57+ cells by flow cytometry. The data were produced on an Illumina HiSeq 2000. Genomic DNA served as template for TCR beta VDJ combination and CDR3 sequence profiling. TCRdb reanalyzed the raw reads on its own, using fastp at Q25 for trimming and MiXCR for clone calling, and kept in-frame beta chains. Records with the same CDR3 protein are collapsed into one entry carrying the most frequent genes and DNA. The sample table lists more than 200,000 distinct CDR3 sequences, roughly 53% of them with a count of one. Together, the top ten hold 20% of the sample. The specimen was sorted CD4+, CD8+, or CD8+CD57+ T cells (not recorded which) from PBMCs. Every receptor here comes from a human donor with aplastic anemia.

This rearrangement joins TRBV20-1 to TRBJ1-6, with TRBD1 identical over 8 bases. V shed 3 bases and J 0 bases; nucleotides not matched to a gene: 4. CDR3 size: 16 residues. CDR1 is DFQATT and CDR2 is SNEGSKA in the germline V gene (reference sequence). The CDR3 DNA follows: TGCAGTGCTAGGGGGGACAGGAGCTCCTATAATTCACCCCTCCACTTT. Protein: CSARGDRSSYNSPLHF.

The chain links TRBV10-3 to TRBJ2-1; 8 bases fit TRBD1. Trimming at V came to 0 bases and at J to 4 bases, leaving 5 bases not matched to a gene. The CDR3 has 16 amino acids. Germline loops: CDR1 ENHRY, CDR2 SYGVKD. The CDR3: CAISESARGLYNEQFF. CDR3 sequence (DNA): TGTGCCATCAGTGAGTCGGCCAGGGGGCTTTACAATGAGCAGTTCTTC.

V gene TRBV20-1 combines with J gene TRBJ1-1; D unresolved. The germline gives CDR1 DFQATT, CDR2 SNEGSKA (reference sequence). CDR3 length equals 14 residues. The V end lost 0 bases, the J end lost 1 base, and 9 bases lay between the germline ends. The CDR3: CSARDRPRNTEAFF. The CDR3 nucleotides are TGCAGTGCTAGAGATCGCCCCAGGAACACTGAAGCTTTCTTT.